Following are 22 T cell receptor beta chains from one sample sequenced in a study of post-analysis software for immune sequencing data. Study-wide results and limits: With TRBV5-6, TRBV5-1 and TRBV20-1 included, 5 or 6 TRBV segments were more frequent in patients than in controls.

Unique molecular identifiers were built into the TCR beta cDNA libraries. From the PCR reads, TCRdb called clonotypes with MiXCR, one entry per CDR3 protein. The table records about 430,000 distinct CDR3 sequences, 39% of them present only once. Their recognized antigens are unknown. Sequenced input: blood. The receptor set was obtained from a girl aged 2-15 years with multiple sclerosis.

This clonotype has a handful of counts. V usage is TRBV12-3 or TRBV12-4 and J usage is TRBJ2-7; possibly TRBD1 or TRBD2 for D (5 bases each). This CDR3 region has 14 residues. Trimming took 4 bases from V and 0 from J, leaving 10 bases between them. The CDR3 reads CASSSRESSYEQYF. In DNA form, the CDR3 reads TGTGCCAGCAGTTCCAGGGAGTCCTCCTACGAGCAGTACTTC.

The rearrangement joins TRBV5-1 to TRBJ2-7; 7 bases agree with TRBD1. Germline CDR1 is SGHRS and CDR2 is YFSETQ. The junction had 3 bases not matched to a gene; V was cut back by 4 bases and J by 2 bases. The CDR3 contains 13 residues. CDR3 residues: CASSGDRTYEQYF. CDR3 nucleotide sequence: TGCGCCAGCAGCGGGGACAGAACCTACGAGCAGTACTTC.

Details on this clonotype: Since a much larger clone is just one base distant, this may be a read error. The rearrangement joins TRBV28 to TRBJ2-5; weak D call: TRBD1 (5 bases). Deletions cut 9 bases from V and 3 bases from J, with 17 bases between. Germline V lookup: CDR1 MDHEN, CDR2 SYDVKM. The CDR3 loop spans 14 amino acids. The CDR3 loop is CARRTWTLKETQYF. The CDR3 DNA sequence: TGTGCCAGAAGGACCTGGACACTTAAAGAGACCCAGTACTTC.

In this sample, this clonotype turned up a few times. This chain uses TRBV2 with TRBJ2-7, with a possible D match to TRBD2 (6 bases). CDR3 size: 14 residues. V lost 7 bases to trimming and J lost 4 bases, with 17 bases between them. Germline CDR1 reads SNHLY; CDR2 reads FYNNEI. CDR3 sequence: CASTILASLYEQYF. CDR3 DNA sequence: TGTGCCAGCACGATCCTAGCGAGCCTTTACGAGCAGTACTTC.

The chain has TRBV28 and TRBJ2-7; D may correspond to TRBD1 or TRBD2 (6 bases each). Trimming shortened V by 4 bases and J by 0 bases, and 19 bases separated the two germline ends. Germline lookup yields CDR1 MDHEN and CDR2 SYDVKM. The CDR3 has 17 amino acids. The CDR3 region has the DNA TGTGCCAGCAGTTCACCTAGGAGGGGGGCGAGCTCCTACGAGCAGTACTTC. As protein: CASSSPRRGASSYEQYF.

A few counts support this clonotype. The chain recombines TRBV29-1 with TRBJ1-1; possible D gene TRBD1, 5 bases. The CDR3 loop spans 12 amino acids. Germline V lookup: CDR1 SQVTM, CDR2 ANQGSEA. Between the trimmed V and J ends, which lost 8 bases and 1 base, there was a span of 11 bases. CDR3 DNA: TGCAGCCTACGGCAGGGGAACACTGAAGCTTTCTTT. Residues: CSLRQGNTEAFF. Full variable domain (remainder filled in from reference TRBV29-1 and TRBJ1-1): SAVISQKPSRDICQRGTSLTIQCQVDSQVTMMFWYRQQPGQSLTLIATANQGSEATYESGFVIDKFPISRPNLTFSTLTVSNMSPEDSSIYLCSLRQGNTEAFFGQGTRLTVV.

The gene calls are TRBV15 and TRBJ2-7; 7 bases are a match to TRBD1. The CDR3 sequence is 15 residues long. CDR1 and CDR2 (germline): LNHNV, YYDKDF (reference sequence). The V segment lost 5 bases and the J segment 1 base; nucleotides outside the gene matches: 8. The CDR3 region has the DNA TGTGCCACCAGCGTTTGGGGCAGGGGGTCCTACGAGCAGTACTTC. Translated: CATSVWGRGSYEQYF. Complete variable domain (other parts from reference TRBV15 and TRBJ2-7): DAMVIQNPRYQVTQFGKPVTLSCSQTLNHNVMYWYQQKSSQAPKLLFHYYDKDFNNEADTPDNFQSRRPNTSFCFLDIRSPGLGDTAMYLCATSVWGRGSYEQYFGPGTRLTVT.

The chain uses TRBV20-1 and TRBJ2-5, with 12 bases lining up with TRBD2. Germline V lookup: CDR1 DFQATT, CDR2 SNEGSKA (reference sequence). Trimming cost V 5 bases and J 3 bases; bases outside gene matches: 7. CDR3 size: 15 residues. In DNA, the CDR3 is TGCAGTGCTCAAAGGACTAGCGGGGTCGAAGAGACCCAGTACTTC. This codes for CSAQRTSGVEETQYF.

The V gene is TRBV20-1, the J gene TRBJ2-5; 7 nucleotides agree with TRBD1. TRBJ2-7 matches the DNA end more closely, so the J call is doubtful. Germline values: CDR1 DFQATT, CDR2 SNEGSKA (reference sequence). The CDR3 totals 15 residues. CDR3 protein: CSAAYYGQAMYEQYF. CDR3 bases: TGCAGTGCCGCGTATTATGGACAGGCCATGTACGAGCAGTACTTC.

The V gene is TRBV29-1, the J gene TRBJ1-2, with 9 bases identical to TRBD1. Germline CDR1 and CDR2: SQVTM and ANQGSEA. The CDR3 is 13 amino acids. V dropped 7 bases and J dropped 1; count of bases not matched to a gene: 4. As DNA, the CDR3 is TGCAGCGGGGGGGACAGGGATAACTATGGCTACACCTTC. Its protein product is CSGGDRDNYGYTF. Full variable domain (rest looked up from reference TRBV29-1 and TRBJ1-2): SAVISQKPSRDICQRGTSLTIQCQVDSQVTMMFWYRQQPGQSLTLIATANQGSEATYESGFVIDKFPISRPNLTFSTLTVSNMSPEDSSIYLCSGGDRDNYGYTFGSGTRLTVV.

This sequence joins TRBV7-2 and TRBJ2-3, with D perhaps given as TRBD1 or TRBD2 (5 bases each). The V gene's germline CDR1 is SGHTA and CDR2 FQGNSA. Deletions cut 4 bases from V and 0 bases from J, with 14 bases between. This CDR3 is 16 amino acids long. CDR3 residues: CASSSIGTLSTDTQYF. CDR3 sequence (DNA): TGTGCCAGCAGCTCGATAGGGACCTTGAGCACAGATACGCAGTATTTT.

This clonotype occurred a few times. CDR3 DNA sequence: TGCAGCGTTCAAGCGCCGATGGGAGGTGCCGTATATGGCTACACCTTC. It codes for CSVQAPMGGAVYGYTF. The rearrangement links TRBV29-1 to TRBJ1-2; no definite D call. Trimming removed 5 bases at V and 5 bases at J, with 24 bases between. Germline CDR1 SQVTM, CDR2 ANQGSEA. The CDR3 has 16 residues.

V and J are TRBV7-2 and TRBJ1-2; TRBD1 might be the D (5 bases). This CDR3 comprises 14 residues. Germline CDR1 is SGHTA and CDR2 is FQGNSA. V lost 1 base and J 4 bases, leaving 10 bases between the germline ends. The CDR3 region is CASSLEEGSYGYTF. The CDR3, as DNA: TGTGCCAGCAGCTTAGAGGAGGGGAGCTATGGCTACACCTTC.

The chain is built from TRBV7-9 and TRBJ1-5, with 7 positions matching TRBD1. Per germline, CDR1 SEHNR and CDR2 FQNEAQ (reference sequence). The CDR3 runs 14 residues. The V segment lost 5 bases and the J segment 5 bases; nucleotides outside the gene matches: 6. The CDR3 reads CASSATQGDQPQHF. Here the CDR3 DNA reads TGTGCCAGCAGCGCTACGCAGGGGGATCAGCCCCAGCATTTT. Full variable domain (remainder filled in from reference TRBV7-9 and TRBJ1-5): DTGVSQNPRHKITKRGQNVTFRCDPISEHNRLYWYRQTLGQGPEFLTYFQNEAQLEKSRLLSDRFSAERPKGSFSTLEIQRTEQGDSAMYLCASSATQGDQPQHFGDGTRLSIL.

This clonotype was seen a few times. The rearrangement links TRBV5-1 to TRBJ2-7, with 8 bases that match TRBD1. CDR1 is SGHRS and CDR2 is YFSETQ in the germline V gene. The length of the CDR3 is 13 residues. V was clipped by 4 bases and J by 4 bases; unmatched bases: 4. The CDR3 nucleotides read TGCGCCAGCAGCAAGGACAGGGTATACGAGCAGTACTTC. Its protein is CASSKDRVYEQYF.

The V and J genes are TRBV7-3 and TRBJ2-3, with D perhaps TRBD2 (7 bases). Germline CDR1 reads SGHTA; CDR2 reads FQGTGA. V dropped 3 bases and J dropped 3 bases, with 13 bases sitting between them. The CDR3 runs 15 residues. CDR3 residues: CASSFRGGLTDTQYF. The CDR3, as DNA: TGTGCCAGCAGCTTTAGGGGGGGTTTGACAGATACGCAGTATTTT.

This clonotype has only a few counts. The J gene is TRBJ1-4, the V gene TRBV20-1; 7 bases align to TRBD1. Germline CDR1 reads DFQATT; CDR2 reads SNEGSKA (reference sequence). The CDR3 contains 14 residues. V shed 5 bases and J 2 bases; nucleotides not matched to a gene: 5. This chain's CDR3 is CSADTGATNEKLFF. DNA for the CDR3: TGCAGTGCTGACACAGGGGCTACTAATGAAAAACTGTTTTTT.

The chain is built from TRBV4-2 and TRBJ2-6; perhaps TRBD1 as D (6 bases). Germline lookup yields CDR1 LGHNA and CDR2 YNFKEQ. V gave up 0 bases and J gave up 2 bases, with 14 bases separating them. This CDR3 has 18 residues. The CDR3 DNA follows: TGTGCCAGCAGCCAAGAGTCTTTAACAGGGACTGGGGCCAACGTCCTGACTTTC. This gives the protein CASSQESLTGTGANVLTF.

The J gene is TRBJ1-5, the V gene TRBV5-1, with 7 bases identical to TRBD1. The CDR3 has 16 residues. Germline V gene data show CDR1 as SGHRS and CDR2 as YFSETQ. V gave up 5 bases and J gave up 9 bases; unmatched junction bases: 17. In nucleotides, the CDR3 is TGCGCCAGCAGTCAGACCCCTACAGGGGACCAGACGCCCCAGCATTTT. Protein sequence: CASSQTPTGDQTPQHF.

The chain recombines TRBV11-2 with TRBJ2-5; D may correspond to TRBD1 or TRBD2 (6 bases each). Germline-derived CDR1 and CDR2 are SGHAT and FQNNGV. The CDR3 spans 15 residues. V lost 2 bases and J lost 4, with 14 bases in between. The CDR3, as DNA: TGTGCCAGCAGCTTACGGGGGCTCGGGCGAGAGACCCAGTACTTC. Translation gives CASSLRGLGRETQYF.

In its sample, this clonotype was seen a few times. This rearrangement joins TRBV20-1 to TRBJ2-1, with a tentative D call TRBD1 (5 bases). In germline, CDR1 is DFQATT, CDR2 SNEGSKA (reference sequence). The CDR3 runs 13 residues. V was clipped by 5 bases and J by 5 bases, with 13 bases between them. This chain's CDR3 is CSALRQTNNEQFF. The CDR3, as DNA: TGCAGTGCTCTTCGACAGACCAACAATGAGCAGTTCTTC.

This clonotype appeared a few times. This sequence joins TRBV10-3 and TRBJ1-4, with D perhaps TRBD1 (5 bases). Germline V gives CDR1 ENHRY, CDR2 SYGVKD. V was clipped by 3 bases and J by 3 bases, with 11 bases between them. CDR3 length: 15 residues. The CDR3 sequence is CAISDSRDSNEKLFF. The CDR3 bases are TGTGCCATCAGTGACAGCCGGGACTCTAATGAAAAACTGTTTTTT.